The 29 T cell receptor beta chains below all came from one sample that was sequenced in a study of T cells in localized non-small cell lung cancer. Clones were sequenced by immunoSEQ multiplex PCR, and TCRdb holds only the in-frame ones, with some missing. The repertoire holds about 26,000 clones, around nine tenths seen once, with more than 12% in the top ten. The source material was peripheral blood, sampled before any cancer treatment. These receptor sequences come from an older female donor with stage II squamous cell lung carcinoma.

The CDR3 region has the DNA TGTGCCAGCAGTTTATCTACACTGGGGATCTATGGCTACACCTTC. The encoded protein is CASSLSTLGIYGYTF. This chain connects TRBV27 to TRBJ1-2; D not certain. CDR3 size: 15 residues. The V end lost 0 bases, the J end lost 4 bases, and 12 bases lay between the germline ends. Germline V gene data show CDR1 as MNHEY and CDR2 as SMNVEV (reference sequence).

The genes are TRBV7-2 and TRBJ1-4; D not certain. The CDR3 is 15 amino acids. CDR1 and CDR2 from the germline V gene are SGHTA and FQGNSA. The V and J ends lost 0 bases and 5 bases respectively, with 10 bases between them. CDR3 protein: CASSLAPGGNEKLFF. The CDR3 DNA reads as TGTGCCAGCAGCTTAGCCCCGGGTGGCAATGAAAAACTGTTTTTT.

The rearrangement joins TRBV30 to TRBJ1-6; D unresolved. Germline V gene sequence: CDR1 GTSNPN, CDR2 SVGIG (reference sequence). This CDR3 is 15 amino acids long. V shed 3 bases and J shed 4 bases, with 13 bases lying between them. The DNA of the CDR3 is TGTGCCTGGAGCGCTGCCAGCGGTTATAATTCACCCCTCCACTTT. It encodes CAWSAASGYNSPLHF.

About this clone itself: The junction departs from germline at one end; a sequencing error may be responsible. The J gene is TRBJ2-1, the V gene TRBV7-2; perhaps TRBD2 as D (5 bases). The CDR3 runs 14 residues. CDR1 and CDR2 (germline): SGHTA, FQGNSA. The CDR3 here is CASSLASSFNEQFF. CDR3 coding DNA: TGTGCCAGCAGCTTGGCTAGCTCCTTCAATGAGCAGTTCTTC.

This clone was observed a few times. The V gene is TRBV28, the J gene TRBJ2-5, with D perhaps matching TRBD1 (6 bases). With 4 bases removed from V and 4 bases from J, the gap between germline ends came to 16 bases. The CDR3 runs 15 residues. Germline V lookup: CDR1 MDHEN, CDR2 SYDVKM. CDR3 sequence reads: CASSSPGTKGETQYF. In DNA, the CDR3 is TGTGCCAGCAGTTCCCCCGGGACAAAAGGAGAGACCCAGTACTTC.

A single count supports this clone. The V call is TRBV5-1, the J call TRBJ2-5; D is uncertain. V was shortened by 0 bases and J by 5 bases, with 11 bases between the two germline ends. Germline V gene lookup returns CDR1 SGHRS and CDR2 YFSETQ. The CDR3 is 14 residues long. CDR3 sequence reads: CASSLEPGPETQYF. Here the CDR3 DNA reads TGCGCCAGCAGCTTGGAACCTGGTCCGGAGACCCAGTACTTC.

V gene TRBV29-1 combines with J gene TRBJ2-3, with a weak D call TRBD2 (5 bases). The germline V and J ends were trimmed by 7 bases and 2 bases, with 19 bases remaining between them. Per germline, CDR1 SQVTM and CDR2 ANQGSEA. The CDR3 is made up of 15 amino acids. CDR3 protein: CSGRPDLAPTDTQYF. CDR3 DNA sequence: TGCAGCGGCAGACCGGACTTAGCGCCCACAGATACGCAGTATTTT.

As DNA, the CDR3 is TGTGCCAGCAGTTCCCAAACAGGGTGGGATGGCTACACCTTC. Translation: CASSSQTGWDGYTF. The chain couples TRBV28 to TRBJ1-2; a weak D match, TRBD1 (6 bases). This CDR3 has 14 amino acids. V was shortened by 4 bases and J by 6 bases, with 15 bases between the two germline ends. Germline V CDR1 and CDR2: MDHEN, SYDVKM.

This clone has just one count. Germline and junction disagree at one end, which may indicate a read error. The rearrangement joins TRBV2 to TRBJ2-7, with D hard to call. Germline CDR1 is SNHLY and CDR2 is FYNNEI. This CDR3 is built from 15 residues. The CDR3 sequence: CASSEGVRSSYEQYF. The CDR3 nucleotides are TGTGCCAGCAGCGAAGGAGTACGTTCCTCCTACGAGCAGTACTTC.

The rearrangement links TRBV29-1 to TRBJ2-6; 7 bases are shared with TRBD2. Trimming at V came to 1 base and at J to 7 bases, leaving 4 bases not matched to a gene. CDR1 is SQVTM and CDR2 is ANQGSEA in the germline V gene. This CDR3 spans 14 amino acids. DNA for the CDR3: TGCAGCGTTGAAGCGGGGGGACTAGCCAACGTCCTGACTTTC. The encoded protein is CSVEAGGLANVLTF.

The genes are TRBV18 and TRBJ2-5, with 9 nucleotides matching TRBD2. The V segment lost 3 bases and the J segment 5 bases; nucleotides outside the gene matches: 4. Per the germline V gene, CDR1 is KGHSH and CDR2 is LQKENI. CDR3 size: 14 residues. As DNA, the CDR3 is TGTGCCAGCTCACCCCCTAGCGGGATGGAGACCCAGTACTTC. Amino acid sequence: CASSPPSGMETQYF.

The V call is TRBV7-9, the J call TRBJ2-3; 9 nucleotides match TRBD2. The CDR3 sequence is 14 residues long. V lost 5 bases and J lost 5; bases outside the gene matches: 5. CDR1 and CDR2 from the germline V gene are SEHNR and FQNEAQ (reference sequence). The CDR3 loop reads CASSDSGSLDTQYF. CDR3 bases: TGTGCCAGCAGCGATAGCGGGAGCCTAGATACGCAGTATTTT.

On this clone: Other DNA sequences in this specimen translate into the identical CDR3. The genes are TRBV28 and TRBJ2-2; 8 bases fit TRBD2. Germline CDR1 is MDHEN and CDR2 is SYDVKM. The length of the CDR3 is 14 residues. J lost 1 base, V lost 8 bases, and 3 bases had no gene match. The CDR3 bases are TGTGCCAGCCTGGCGGGGGGGAACACCGGGGAGCTGTTTTTT. The encoded protein is CASLAGGNTGELFF.

This clone came up a few times. The chain employs TRBV12-5 and TRBJ1-1, with TRBD1 matching 7 bases. CDR3 length: 11 amino acids. The ends lost 6 bases at V and 7 bases at J; junction bases unmatched: 2. Looked up from germline, CDR1 is LGHNT and CDR2 is FRNRAP. The CDR3 DNA sequence: TGTGCTAGTGGCCGGGACAGTGAAGCTTTCTTT. It yields the protein CASGRDSEAFF.

The gene calls are TRBV6-5 and TRBJ2-1, with TRBD2 identical over 16 bases. The CDR3 has 15 residues. CDR1 and CDR2 from the germline V gene are MNHEY and SVGAGI. V shed 6 bases, J shed 9 bases, and the junction held 5 bases outside the gene matches. The CDR3 DNA follows: TGTGCCAGCAGCCCCGGGACTAGCGGGAGGGCTGAGCAGTTCTTC. This codes for CASSPGTSGRAEQFF.

This clone has just one count. The V gene is TRBV6-4, the J gene TRBJ1-1, with D perhaps TRBD1 (6 bases). CDR1 is MRHNA and CDR2 is SNTAGT in the germline V gene. This CDR3 has 15 amino acids. Trimming removed 2 bases at V and 4 bases at J, with 14 bases between. This CDR3 reads CASSDRDTVGTEAFF. CDR3 DNA: TGTGCCAGCAGTGACCGGGACACGGTCGGCACTGAAGCTTTCTTT.

The gene calls are TRBV11-2 and TRBJ2-5; D is possibly TRBD1 (6 bases). This CDR3 is built from 17 residues. Between the trimmed V and J ends, which lost 5 bases and 2 bases, there was a span of 21 bases. Germline lookup yields CDR1 SGHAT and CDR2 FQNNGV. The CDR3 bases are TGTGCCAGCAGCGATTTTGGGGGCGGGTTTTCTCAAGAGACCCAGTACTTC. It is translated as CASSDFGGGFSQETQYF.

The V and J genes are TRBV7-2 and TRBJ2-1, with a tentative D call TRBD2 (6 bases). In germline, CDR1 is SGHTA, CDR2 FQGNSA. CDR3 length: 16 residues. The V end was cut by 0 bases, the J end by 3 bases, with 12 bases between. The CDR3 here is CASSLATAGFYNEQFF. The CDR3 DNA sequence: TGTGCCAGCAGCTTAGCGACGGCGGGGTTCTACAATGAGCAGTTCTTC.

The V and J genes are TRBV19 and TRBJ1-1; D remains unclear. Germline V gives CDR1 LNHDA, CDR2 SQIVND (reference sequence). With 7 bases removed from V and 0 bases from J, the gap between germline ends came to 12 bases. The CDR3 spans 14 residues. The CDR3 protein is CASKRGALNTEAFF. The CDR3 coding sequence is TGTGCCAGTAAACGGGGAGCTCTGAACACTGAAGCTTTCTTT.

This sequence joins TRBV5-1 and TRBJ1-2, with a tentative D call TRBD1 (5 bases). Germline assignment: CDR1 SGHRS and CDR2 YFSETQ. The CDR3 is 13 amino acids. Trimming shortened V by 6 bases and J by 4 bases, and 13 bases separated the two germline ends. The CDR3 DNA follows: TGCGCCAGCAAGCAGGGCTCTTCCTATGGCTACACCTTC. It yields the protein CASKQGSSYGYTF.

The rearrangement links TRBV7-2 to TRBJ2-7; D not resolved. Germline CDR1 SGHTA, CDR2 FQGNSA. Trimming pared 1 base from V and 7 bases from J, leaving 11 bases between. The CDR3 has 13 residues. The CDR3 is CASSLDTLLEQYF. As DNA, the CDR3 is TGTGCCAGCAGCTTAGATACCCTCCTGGAGCAGTACTTC.

This sequence joins TRBV27 and TRBJ2-1; 10 bases line up with TRBD2. The CDR3 is 16 residues long. The J segment lost 6 bases and the V segment lost 4 bases, leaving 9 bases of the junction unmatched. Germline V gene lookup returns CDR1 MNHEY and CDR2 SMNVEV (reference sequence). CDR3 nucleotides: TGTGCCAGCAGTTCCTTGGCTAGCGGGAGATTCAATGAGCAGTTCTTC. Its translation: CASSSLASGRFNEQFF.

This sequence joins TRBV28 and TRBJ1-1, with D unresolved. Germline V gives CDR1 MDHEN, CDR2 SYDVKM. This CDR3 region has 14 residues. V gave up 3 bases and J gave up 1 base, with 9 bases separating them. The CDR3 sequence: CASSFLLENTEAFF. CDR3 bases: TGTGCCAGCAGTTTCTTGTTGGAGAACACTGAAGCTTTCTTT.

J is TRBJ2-2 and V is TRBV28, with a possible D match to TRBD1 (7 bases). The CDR3 sequence is 15 residues long. Germline CDR1 is MDHEN and CDR2 is SYDVKM. Trimming left V 2 bases short and J 7 bases short, with 14 bases between. CDR3 sequence reads: CASSLLAGGSGELFF. DNA of the CDR3: TGTGCCAGCAGTTTACTGGCAGGGGGGAGCGGGGAGCTGTTTTTT.

The rearrangement joins TRBV12-5 to TRBJ2-3; 9 nucleotides agree with TRBD1. The germline gives CDR1 LGHNT, CDR2 FRNRAP. Losses at the gene ends were 6 bases for V and 6 bases for J; bases not matched to a gene: 10. The CDR3 spans 15 residues. This CDR3 reads CASGVDRGIADTQYF. The CDR3, as DNA: TGTGCTAGTGGGGTCGACAGGGGGATAGCGGATACGCAGTATTTT. Variable domain in full (rest from reference TRBV12-5 and TRBJ2-3): DARVTQTPRHKVTEMGQEVTMRCQPILGHNTVFWYRQTMMQGLELLAYFRNRAPLDDSGMPKDRFSAEMPDATLATLKIQPSEPRDSAVYFCASGVDRGIADTQYFGPGTRLTVL.

V usage is TRBV2 and J usage is TRBJ2-6, with 7 bases fitting TRBD2. Germline V gene data show CDR1 as SNHLY and CDR2 as FYNNEI. The CDR3 totals 15 residues. Trimming at V came to 7 bases and at J to 2 bases, leaving 5 bases not matched to a gene. The CDR3 nucleotides are TGTGCCAGCATAAGTCGGGAGGCTGGGGCCAACGTCCTGACTTTC. Protein sequence: CASISREAGANVLTF.

The genes are TRBV7-9 and TRBJ2-2; TRBD2 matches at 10 bases. Trimming at V came to 2 bases and at J to 4 bases, leaving 4 bases not matched to a gene. CDR1 and CDR2 from the germline V gene are SEHNR and FQNEAQ (reference sequence). The CDR3 has 16 amino acids. The DNA for the CDR3 is TGTGCCAGCAGCTTATCTAGCGGGAGCGGCACCGGGGAGCTGTTTTTT. It encodes CASSLSSGSGTGELFF. Full variable domain (missing parts from reference TRBV7-9 and TRBJ2-2): DTGVSQNPRHKITKRGQNVTFRCDPISEHNRLYWYRQTLGQGPEFLTYFQNEAQLEKSRLLSDRFSAERPKGSFSTLEIQRTEQGDSAMYLCASSLSSGSGTGELFFGEGSRLTVL.

J is TRBJ1-2 and V is TRBV2; D remains unclear. Germline CDR1 reads SNHLY; CDR2 reads FYNNEI. The CDR3 totals 13 residues. Trimming cost V 6 bases and J 8 bases, with 16 bases left between them. The CDR3 sequence: CASSQDGGSGYTF. CDR3 coding DNA: TGTGCCAGCAGCCAAGACGGCGGGAGCGGCTACACCTTC. The full variable domain, completed using reference TRBV2 and TRBJ1-2, is EPEVTQTPSHQVTQMGQEVILRCVPISNHLYFYWYRQILGQKVEFLVSFYNNEISEKSEIFDDQFSVERPDGSNFTLKIRSTKLEDSAMYFCASSQDGGSGYTFGSGTRLTVV.

The V gene is TRBV28, the J gene TRBJ1-2, with D tentatively TRBD1 (6 bases). This CDR3 spans 17 amino acids. Germline-derived CDR1 and CDR2 are MDHEN and SYDVKM. V was cut by 7 bases and J by 9 bases, with 30 bases left in between. The CDR3 protein is CASTAFVGGGGPWSYTF. CDR3 nucleotide sequence: TGTGCCAGCACCGCATTTGTCGGGGGTGGGGGCCCCTGGAGCTACACCTTC.